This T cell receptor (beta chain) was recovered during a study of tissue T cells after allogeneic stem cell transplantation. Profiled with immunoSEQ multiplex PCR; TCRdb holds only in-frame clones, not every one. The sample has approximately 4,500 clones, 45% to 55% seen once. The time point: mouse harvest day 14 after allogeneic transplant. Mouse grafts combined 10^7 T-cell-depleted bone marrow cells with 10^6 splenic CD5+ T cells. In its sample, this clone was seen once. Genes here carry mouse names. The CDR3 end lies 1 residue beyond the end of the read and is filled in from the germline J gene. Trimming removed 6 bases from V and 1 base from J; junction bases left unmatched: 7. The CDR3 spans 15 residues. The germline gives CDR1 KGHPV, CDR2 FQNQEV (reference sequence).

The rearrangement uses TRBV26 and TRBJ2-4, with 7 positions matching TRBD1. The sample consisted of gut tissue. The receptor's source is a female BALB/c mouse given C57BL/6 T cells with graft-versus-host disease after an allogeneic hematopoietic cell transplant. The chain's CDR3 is CASSPGQRGQNTLYF. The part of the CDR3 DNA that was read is TGTGCCAGCAGCCCGGGACAGAGGGGTCAAAACACCTTGTAC.